This T cell receptor (beta chain) is drawn from a study of metastatic and nonmetastatic thyroid tumors. Study-level background: The comparison covered peripheral blood and tumor or nodule tissue in malignant and benign thyroid patients.

As concerns this clone: Its antigen is currently unknown.

Original data processing: A classifier for distant metastasis in papillary thyroid cancer was constructed using CDR3 differences observed across clinicopathological groups. MiXCR reprocessed the PCR reads for TCRdb. The V and J calls come from TCRdb's annotation, not from the publication. Among about 20,000 clones, approximately 31% were seen once, and the ten largest hold 13% to 15%. CDR3 length: 12 residues. V was clipped by 5 bases and J by 6 bases, with 8 bases between them. Germline V CDR1 and CDR2: DFQATT, SNEGSKA (reference sequence). No treatment of any kind had been given to any patient before thyroid surgery. Findings and caveats of the study: The reported finding was significantly higher TCR beta diversity in malignant thyroid tumors relative to benign nodules, in blood and tumor.

Sequenced material: blood. The V gene is TRBV20-1, the J gene TRBJ1-6; no clear D. The clonotype originates from a female donor with papillary thyroid cancer or a benign thyroid nodule (not recorded which). Some clones in this sample may be carry-over from other donors' samples. The CDR3 spells CSASKSNSPLHF. Here the CDR3 DNA reads TGCAGTGCTTCAAAGAGTAATTCACCCCTCCACTTT.